The entry below gives a single TCR beta chain sequence along with its context. This specimen comes from a study of cytomegalovirus exposure and HLA in healthy donors. 60 Vbeta and 13 Jbeta primers were used in PCR. Only in-frame clones appear in the TCRdb table, and some are missing; sequencing was by immunoSEQ multiplex PCR. The data show 60,000 to 100,000 clones, around 76% seen once. This CDR3 has 13 residues. The V and J ends lost 2 bases and 2 bases respectively, with 6 bases between them. CDR1 is SSHAT, CDR2 FNYEAQ, per germline (reference sequence). The rearrangement uses TRBV7-7 and TRBJ1-1; D gene uncertain. This clonotype was sampled from a male donor in good health and CMV-seropositive. Sequencing was done on a sample of PBMCs. CDR3 residues: CASSLKSNTEAFF. DNA for the CDR3: TGTGCCAGCAGCTTAAAAAGCAACACTGAAGCTTTCTTT.